This T cell receptor (beta chain) is drawn from a study of Graves' ophthalmopathy and Graves' hyperthyroidism. Out of about 9.6 ml of fresh peripheral blood, PBMCs were obtained. The CDR3 extends over 16 amino acids. V lost 6 bases to trimming and J lost 1 base; unmatched junction nucleotides: 11. Amplification of TCR beta CDR3 regions used RNA transcripts. Scientists carried out first-round RT-PCR using HTBI primers and then a second-round multiplex PCR. TCRdb reprocessed the multiplex PCR reads via MiXCR and lists one record per CDR3 protein. The sample lists around 40,000 distinct CDR3 sequences, around 52% seen once, with roughly 18% in the top ten.

This sequence originates from an adult man with Graves' ophthalmopathy. Sequences were obtained from peripheral blood. This chain connects TRBV12-3 or TRBV12-4 to TRBJ2-5; 7 bases line up with TRBD1. The CDR3 protein is CASRSDRVGPQETQYF. CDR3 bases: TGTGCCAGCAGATCTGACAGGGTGGGTCCCCAAGAGACCCAGTACTTC.